This TCR beta chain came from a study of cytomegalovirus exposure and HLA in healthy donors. Findings and limits, study-wide: The study flagged roughly 150 TCR beta chains as cytomegalovirus-associated. There was a cluster of highly shared sequence variants that was likely a sequencing artifact.

As for this clone: No antigen is known for it.

A multiplex PCR was run with 60 Vbeta primers and 13 Jbeta primers. The protocol was immunoSEQ multiplex PCR, while the TCRdb copy is restricted to in-frame clones and leaves out a portion. The repertoire has about 170,000 clones, about 79% of them found once; the top ten carry 2.3%. This TCR was recovered from a woman aged 45-65 years in good health and CMV-seronegative. The sample consisted of PBMCs.

The CDR3 reads CASSEGTGDNSPLHF. The CDR3 region has the DNA TGTGCCAGCAGTGAAGGGACAGGGGATAATTCACCCCTCCACTTT. The chain has TRBV6-1 and TRBJ1-6, with TRBD1 identical over 9 bases. The length of the CDR3 is 15 residues. The J segment lost 5 bases and the V segment lost 1 base, leaving 0 bases of the junction unmatched. Germline V gives CDR1 MNHNS, CDR2 SASEGT.